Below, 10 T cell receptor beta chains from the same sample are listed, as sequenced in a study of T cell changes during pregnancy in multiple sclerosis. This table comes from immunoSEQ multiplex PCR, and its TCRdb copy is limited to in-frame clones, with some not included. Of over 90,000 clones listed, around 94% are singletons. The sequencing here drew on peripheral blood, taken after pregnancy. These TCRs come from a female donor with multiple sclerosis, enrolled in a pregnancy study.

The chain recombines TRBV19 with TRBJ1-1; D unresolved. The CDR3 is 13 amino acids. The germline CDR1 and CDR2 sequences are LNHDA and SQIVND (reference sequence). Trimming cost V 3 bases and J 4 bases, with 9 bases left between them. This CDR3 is CASSMVVGTEAFF. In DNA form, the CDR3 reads TGTGCCAGTAGTATGGTAGTCGGCACTGAAGCTTTCTTT. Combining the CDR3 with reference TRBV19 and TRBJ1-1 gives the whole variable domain DGGITQSPKYLFRKEGQNVTLSCEQNLNHDAMYWYRQDPGQGLRLIYYSQIVNDFQKGDIAEGYSVSREKKESFPLTVTSAQKNPTAFYLCASSMVVGTEAFFGQGTRLTVV.

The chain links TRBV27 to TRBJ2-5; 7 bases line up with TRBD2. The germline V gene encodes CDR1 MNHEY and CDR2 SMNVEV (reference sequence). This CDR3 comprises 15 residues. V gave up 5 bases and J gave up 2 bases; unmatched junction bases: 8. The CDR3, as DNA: TGTGCCAGCAGTCCCTGGGGGGGAGGGCAAGAGACCCAGTACTTC. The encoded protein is CASSPWGGGQETQYF.

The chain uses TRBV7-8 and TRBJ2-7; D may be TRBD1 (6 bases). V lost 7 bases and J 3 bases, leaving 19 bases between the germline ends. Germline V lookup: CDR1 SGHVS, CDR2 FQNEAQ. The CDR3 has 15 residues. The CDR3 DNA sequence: TGTGCCAGCACCCAGGGGCCTACAGGGAACTACGAGCAGTACTTC. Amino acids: CASTQGPTGNYEQYF.

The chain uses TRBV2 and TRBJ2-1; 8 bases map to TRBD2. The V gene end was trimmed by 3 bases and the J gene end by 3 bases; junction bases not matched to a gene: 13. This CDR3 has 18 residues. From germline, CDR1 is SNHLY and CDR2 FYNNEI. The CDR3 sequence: CASSEFRTGGAFYNEQFF. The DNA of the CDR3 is TGTGCCAGCAGTGAGTTTCGTACGGGAGGGGCGTTCTACAATGAGCAGTTCTTC.

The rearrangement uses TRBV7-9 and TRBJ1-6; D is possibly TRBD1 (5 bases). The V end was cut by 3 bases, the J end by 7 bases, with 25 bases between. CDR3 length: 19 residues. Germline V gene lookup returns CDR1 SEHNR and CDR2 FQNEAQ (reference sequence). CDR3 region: CASSLGIGTSGGYNSPLHF. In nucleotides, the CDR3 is TGTGCCAGCAGCTTGGGGATAGGGACGTCAGGAGGGTACAATTCACCCCTCCACTTT.

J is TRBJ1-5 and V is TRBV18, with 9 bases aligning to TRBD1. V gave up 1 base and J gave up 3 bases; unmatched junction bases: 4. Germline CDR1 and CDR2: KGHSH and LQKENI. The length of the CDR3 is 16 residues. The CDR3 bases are TGTGCCAGCTCACCACTTGGGACAGGGAACAATCAGCCCCAGCATTTT. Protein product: CASSPLGTGNNQPQHF.

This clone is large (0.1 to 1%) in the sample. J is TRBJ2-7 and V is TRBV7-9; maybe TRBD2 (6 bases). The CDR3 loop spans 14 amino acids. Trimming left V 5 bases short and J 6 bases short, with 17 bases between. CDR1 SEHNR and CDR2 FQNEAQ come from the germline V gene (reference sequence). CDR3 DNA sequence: TGTGCCAGCAGCCCAACCGGGGGACTGCTCGAGCAGTACTTC. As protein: CASSPTGGLLEQYF.

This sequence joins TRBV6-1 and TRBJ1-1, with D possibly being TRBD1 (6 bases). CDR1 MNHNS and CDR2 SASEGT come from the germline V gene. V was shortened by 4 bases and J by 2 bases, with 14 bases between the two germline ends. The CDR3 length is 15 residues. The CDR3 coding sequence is TGTGCCAGCAGTGCCCGGGACAACGGTAACACTGAAGCTTTCTTT. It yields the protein CASSARDNGNTEAFF.

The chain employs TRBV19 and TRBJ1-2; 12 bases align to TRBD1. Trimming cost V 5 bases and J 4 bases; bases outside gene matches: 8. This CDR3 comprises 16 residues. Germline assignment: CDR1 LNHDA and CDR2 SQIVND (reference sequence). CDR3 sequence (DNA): TGTGCCAGTAGTGGGGGGACAGGGGGCATCAGCTATGGCTACACCTTC. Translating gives CASSGGTGGISYGYTF.

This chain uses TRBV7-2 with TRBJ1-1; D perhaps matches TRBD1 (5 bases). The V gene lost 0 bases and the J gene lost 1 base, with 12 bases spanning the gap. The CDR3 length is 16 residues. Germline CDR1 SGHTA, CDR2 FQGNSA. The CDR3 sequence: CASSLAPGGSNTEAFF. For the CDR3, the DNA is TGTGCCAGCAGCTTAGCGCCGGGGGGATCGAACACTGAAGCTTTCTTT.